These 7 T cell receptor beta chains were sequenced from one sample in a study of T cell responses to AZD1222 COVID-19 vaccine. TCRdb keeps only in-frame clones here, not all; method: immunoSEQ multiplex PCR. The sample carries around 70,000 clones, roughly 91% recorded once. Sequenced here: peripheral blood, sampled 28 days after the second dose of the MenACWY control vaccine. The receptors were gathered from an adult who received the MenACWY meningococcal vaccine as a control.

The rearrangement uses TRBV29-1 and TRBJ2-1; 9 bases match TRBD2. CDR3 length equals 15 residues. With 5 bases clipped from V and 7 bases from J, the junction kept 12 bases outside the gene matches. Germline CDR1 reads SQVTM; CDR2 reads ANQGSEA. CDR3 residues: CSVRGARGRGNEQFF. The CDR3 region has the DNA TGCAGCGTTCGTGGGGCCCGCGGGAGGGGAAATGAGCAGTTCTTC.

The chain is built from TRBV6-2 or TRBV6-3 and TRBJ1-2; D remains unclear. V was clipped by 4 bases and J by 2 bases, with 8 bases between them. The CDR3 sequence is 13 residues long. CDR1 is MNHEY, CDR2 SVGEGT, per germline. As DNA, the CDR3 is TGTGCCAGCAGTTTTGAAGGGAACTATGGCTACACCTTC. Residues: CASSFEGNYGYTF.

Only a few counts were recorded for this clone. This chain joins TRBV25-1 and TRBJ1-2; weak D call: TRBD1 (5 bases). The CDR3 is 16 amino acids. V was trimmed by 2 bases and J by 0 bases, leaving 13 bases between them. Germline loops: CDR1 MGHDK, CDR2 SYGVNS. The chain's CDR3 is CASSENRAGPNYGYTF. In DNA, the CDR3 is TGTGCCAGCAGTGAAAATAGGGCGGGGCCTAACTATGGCTACACCTTC.

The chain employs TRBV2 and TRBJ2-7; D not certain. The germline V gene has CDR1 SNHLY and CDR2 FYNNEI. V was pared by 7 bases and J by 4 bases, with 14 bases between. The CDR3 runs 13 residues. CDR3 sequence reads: CASNPPFEYEQYF. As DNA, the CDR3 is TGTGCCAGCAACCCCCCGTTTGAGTACGAGCAGTACTTC.

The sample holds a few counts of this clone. In DNA form, the CDR3 reads TGTGCCAGCAGCCAGGGACCTTACAATGAGCAGTTCTTC. Its translation is CASSQGPYNEQFF. The chain carries TRBV6-5 and TRBJ2-1; D is possibly TRBD1 or TRBD2 (5 bases each). The CDR3 extends over 13 amino acids. The V end lost 6 bases, the J end lost 4 bases, and 10 bases lay between the germline ends. Germline lookup yields CDR1 MNHEY and CDR2 SVGAGI.

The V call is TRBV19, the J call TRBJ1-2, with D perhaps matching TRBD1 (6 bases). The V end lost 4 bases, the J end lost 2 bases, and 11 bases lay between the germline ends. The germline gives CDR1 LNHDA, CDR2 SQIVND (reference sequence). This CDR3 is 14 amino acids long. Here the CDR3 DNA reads TGTGCCAGTAGTAGGGGGGGCACCAACTATGGCTACACCTTC. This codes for CASSRGGTNYGYTF.

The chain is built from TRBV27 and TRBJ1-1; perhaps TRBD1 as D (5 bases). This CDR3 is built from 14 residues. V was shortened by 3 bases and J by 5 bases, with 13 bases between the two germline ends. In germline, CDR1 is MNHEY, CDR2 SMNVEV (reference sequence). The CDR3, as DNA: TGTGCCAGCAGTTTTGTCAGGGAGGGAACTGAAGCTTTCTTT. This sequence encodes CASSFVREGTEAFF.